The 29 T cell receptor beta chains reported below all come from one sample, sequenced in a study of blood T cell repertoires in COVID-19. Some clones are missing from TCRdb's copy, which holds only in-frame ones; the method was immunoSEQ multiplex PCR. The sample has a few hundred thousand clones, roughly 84% seen once. The sequencing input was PBMCs or T cells enriched from blood (not recorded which). These receptor sequences come from a woman in her twenties or thirties who had recovered from COVID-19.

V and J are TRBV15 and TRBJ1-2, with a tentative D call TRBD1 (5 bases). The V end was cut by 1 base, the J end by 8 bases, with 17 bases between. Germline CDR1 LNHNV, CDR2 YYDKDF (reference sequence). The CDR3 is 15 residues long. Written as DNA, the CDR3 is TGTGCCACCAGCAGAGTTAGGGATAGCCGGGGGGGCTACACCTTC. Translation: CATSRVRDSRGGYTF. The complete variable domain, with remaining parts taken from reference TRBV15 and TRBJ1-2, reads DAMVIQNPRYQVTQFGKPVTLSCSQTLNHNVMYWYQQKSSQAPKLLFHYYDKDFNNEADTPDNFQSRRPNTSFCFLDIRSPGLGDTAMYLCATSRVRDSRGGYTFGSGTRLTVV.

In its sample, this clone was seen a few times. The chain has TRBV20-1 and TRBJ2-1, with TRBD2 matching over 10 bases. The CDR3 has 15 residues. V lost 3 bases and J lost 10; bases outside the gene matches: 12. Germline assignment: CDR1 DFQATT and CDR2 SNEGSKA (reference sequence). The CDR3 nucleotides read TGCAGTGCTAGTGAAGCCCAGCGGGGGGGCCGCGAGCAGTTCTTC. Residues: CSASEAQRGGREQFF.

The genes are TRBV19 and TRBJ2-3; tentative D call: TRBD2 (6 bases). This CDR3 is built from 14 residues. With 4 bases removed from V and 4 bases from J, the gap between germline ends came to 12 bases. Germline V gene data show CDR1 as LNHDA and CDR2 as SQIVND (reference sequence). The CDR3 bases are TGTGCCAGTAGTAGGGGACTGATAGCAGATACGCAGTATTTT. This gives the protein CASSRGLIADTQYF.

The chain uses TRBV5-1 and TRBJ2-5, with TRBD1 matching 8 bases. Germline CDR1 reads SGHRS; CDR2 reads YFSETQ. The CDR3 has 15 amino acids. V lost 2 bases to trimming and J lost 3 bases; unmatched junction nucleotides: 6. The DNA for the CDR3 is TGCGCCAGCAGCTTCTATTCGACAGGGGAAGAGACCCAGTACTTC. Amino acid sequence: CASSFYSTGEETQYF.

This chain links TRBV21-1 with TRBJ1-2. TRBV21-1 is a recognized pseudogene. The CDR3 is 14 amino acids. CDR3 region: CASSKRTAIYGYTF. In DNA, the CDR3 is TGTGCCAGCAGCAAGCGGACTGCAATCTATGGCTACACCTTC.

The chain uses TRBV30 and TRBJ1-5; D possibly corresponds to TRBD1 (6 bases). The CDR3 loop spans 13 amino acids. CDR1 and CDR2 (germline): GTSNPN, SVGIG (reference sequence). The V gene lost 3 bases and the J gene lost 5 bases, with 11 bases spanning the gap. The DNA for the CDR3 is TGTGCCTGGAGCGGCAGGGGACATCAGCCCCAGCATTTT. Translated, it gives CAWSGRGHQPQHF. Full variable domain (remainder filled in from reference TRBV30 and TRBJ1-5): SQTIHQWPATLVQPVGSPLSLECTVEGTSNPNLYWYRQAAGRGLQLLFYSVGIGQISSEVPQNLSASRPQDRQFILSSKKLLLSDSGFYLCAWSGRGHQPQHFGDGTRLSIL.

V gene TRBV28 combines with J gene TRBJ1-3, with 7 nucleotides matching TRBD1. This CDR3 has 14 residues. Germline CDR1 MDHEN, CDR2 SYDVKM. With 6 bases clipped from V and 5 bases from J, the junction kept 7 bases outside the gene matches. CDR3 sequence: CASSPDRARNTIYF. CDR3 coding DNA: TGTGCCAGCAGCCCCGACAGGGCCAGAAACACCATATATTTT.

The chain has TRBV5-1 and TRBJ1-2; D might be TRBD1 (6 bases). V lost 3 bases to trimming and J lost 6 bases, with 15 bases between them. In germline, CDR1 is SGHRS, CDR2 YFSETQ. The CDR3 runs 14 residues. The CDR3 DNA reads as TGCGCCAGCAGCTCCGGGACACCCAACCATGGCTACACCTTC. This translates into CASSSGTPNHGYTF.

The chain is built from TRBV29-1 and TRBJ1-1; D might be TRBD1 (5 bases). Deletions cut 4 bases from V and 6 bases from J, with 9 bases between. The CDR3 consists of 11 residues. Germline V gene sequence: CDR1 SQVTM, CDR2 ANQGSEA. The CDR3 loop is CSVVVGAEAFF. CDR3 DNA: TGCAGCGTTGTCGTAGGGGCTGAAGCTTTCTTT.

In its sample, this clone was seen once. The genes are TRBV15 and TRBJ2-1; 7 bases match TRBD1. CDR1 LNHNV and CDR2 YYDKDF come from the germline V gene (reference sequence). This CDR3 is built from 14 residues. Unmatched junction bases numbered 7, after V lost 5 bases and J lost 6 bases. The CDR3 loop is CATSSPGQANEQFF. The CDR3 DNA reads TGTGCCACCAGCTCCCCTGGACAGGCCAATGAGCAGTTCTTC.

DNA for the CDR3: TGCGCCAGCAGCCAAGGAATCCGGCGGGGGGGCCAGTACAATGAGCAGTTCTTC. It codes for CASSQGIRRGGQYNEQFF. The chain joins TRBV4-3 to TRBJ2-1, with 9 nucleotides matching TRBD2. Germline V lookup: CDR1 LGHNA, CDR2 YSLEER. Germline trimming cut 1 base from V and 4 bases from J; bases unmatched to any gene: 11. The CDR3 consists of 18 residues.

This chain joins TRBV19 and TRBJ2-5, with 11 bases fitting TRBD1. The J segment lost 5 bases and the V segment lost 5 bases, leaving 4 bases of the junction unmatched. CDR3 length: 14 amino acids. Germline V CDR1 and CDR2: LNHDA, SQIVND (reference sequence). CDR3 residues: CASSVDRGHETQYF. The CDR3 DNA sequence: TGTGCCAGTAGTGTGGACAGGGGGCACGAGACCCAGTACTTC.

This clone was seen a handful of times. The CDR3 reads CASSLGLQPPNEKLFF. The CDR3, as DNA: TGTGCCAGCAGCTTAGGGTTACAGCCTCCTAATGAAAAACTGTTTTTT. The chain couples TRBV7-2 to TRBJ1-4; D is undetermined. The V end lost 1 base, the J end lost 3 bases, and 12 bases lay between the germline ends. The germline gives CDR1 SGHTA, CDR2 FQGNSA. This CDR3 contains 16 residues.

This chain uses TRBV2 with TRBJ1-1; D might be TRBD1 (6 bases). V dropped 0 bases and J dropped 10 bases, with 15 bases sitting between them. Germline CDR1 reads SNHLY; CDR2 reads FYNNEI. The CDR3 consists of 14 residues. In DNA form, the CDR3 reads TGTGCCAGCAGTGAAGCGCTTGTGCGGGGGCGAGCTTTCTTT. This codes for CASSEALVRGRAFF.

This clone was recorded at least ten times. The rearrangement uses TRBV3-1 (or the pseudogene TRBV3-2) and TRBJ2-7; 13 bases match TRBD2. The CDR3 runs to 16 residues. CDR1 LGHDT and CDR2 YNNKEL come from the germline V gene (reference sequence). J lost 4 bases, V lost 4 bases, and 7 bases had no gene match. The CDR3: CASSRLLAGGHYEQYF. The CDR3 bases are TGTGCCAGCAGCCGGTTACTAGCGGGGGGGCATTACGAGCAGTACTTC.

A few counts support this clone. The gene calls are TRBV3-1 (or the pseudogene TRBV3-2) and TRBJ2-5, with 7 bases identical to TRBD1. The CDR3 consists of 16 residues. With V trimmed by 1 base and J by 5 bases, 10 bases remained unmatched. Germline values: CDR1 LGHDT, CDR2 YNNKEL (reference sequence). This chain's CDR3 is CASSQGTGTAWETQYF. In DNA form, the CDR3 reads TGTGCCAGCAGCCAAGGAACGGGGACAGCGTGGGAGACCCAGTACTTC.

About this clone: This specimen includes other DNA sequences encoding the same CDR3. The gene calls are TRBV6-5 and TRBJ1-5; maybe TRBD1 (5 bases). This CDR3 has 15 residues. The germline V gene has CDR1 MNHEY and CDR2 SVGAGI. The V end lost 6 bases, the J end lost 0 bases, and 12 bases lay between the germline ends. CDR3 residues: CASRQDSYSNQPQHF. The CDR3, as DNA: TGTGCCAGCAGACAAGACAGTTATAGCAATCAGCCCCAGCATTTT.

The genes are TRBV5-1 and TRBJ2-7, with 8 bases matching TRBD2. Germline V gives CDR1 SGHRS, CDR2 YFSETQ. V gave up 0 bases and J gave up 0 bases; unmatched junction bases: 5. The CDR3 is 16 amino acids. The CDR3 region is CASSLAAGGLSYEQYF. CDR3 DNA sequence: TGCGCCAGCAGCTTGGCGGCGGGGGGCCTCTCCTACGAGCAGTACTTC. Full variable domain (rest looked up from reference TRBV5-1 and TRBJ2-7): KAGVTQTPRYLIKTRGQQVTLSCSPISGHRSVSWYQQTPGQGLQFLFEYFSETQRNKGNFPGRFSGRQFSNSRSEMNVSTLELGDSALYLCASSLAAGGLSYEQYFGPGTRLTVT.

In this sample, this clone turned up once. The chain is built from TRBV5-1 and TRBJ1-1; no clear D. Looked up from germline, CDR1 is SGHRS and CDR2 is YFSETQ. Trimming removed 0 bases at V and 2 bases at J, with 20 bases between. The CDR3 is 18 amino acids. CDR3 in amino acids: CASSLAEWMGSTNTEAFF. The CDR3 region has the DNA TGCGCCAGCAGCTTGGCCGAGTGGATGGGGAGCACCAACACTGAAGCTTTCTTT. The full variable domain, with the rest looked up from reference TRBV5-1 and TRBJ1-1, is KAGVTQTPRYLIKTRGQQVTLSCSPISGHRSVSWYQQTPGQGLQFLFEYFSETQRNKGNFPGRFSGRQFSNSRSEMNVSTLELGDSALYLCASSLAEWMGSTNTEAFFGQGTRLTVV.

This clone was detected only a few times. This chain connects TRBV27 to TRBJ2-2; D possibly corresponds to TRBD2 (6 bases). CDR3 length: 15 residues. Deletions cut 10 bases from V and 5 bases from J, with 20 bases between. CDR1 MNHEY and CDR2 SMNVEV come from the germline V gene (reference sequence). The CDR3 loop is CATSNRGSPTGELFF. For the CDR3, the DNA is TGTGCCACCTCTAACCGGGGGTCTCCTACCGGGGAGCTGTTTTTT.

About this clone itself: Additional DNA sequences in this sample encode the identical CDR3. This chain uses TRBV3-1 (or the pseudogene TRBV3-2) with TRBJ1-1; tentatively, D is TRBD1 (5 bases). The CDR3 is made up of 14 amino acids. Trimming pared 3 bases from V and 4 bases from J, leaving 12 bases between. Germline-derived CDR1 and CDR2 are LGHDT and YNNKEL (reference sequence). In DNA, the CDR3 is TGTGCCAGCAGCCAGGGGGGTGGGGGCACTGAAGCTTTCTTT. Translated, it gives CASSQGGGGTEAFF.

J is TRBJ1-3 and V is TRBV7-9; TRBD1 is a possible D gene (5 bases). Germline V gene data show CDR1 as SEHNR and CDR2 as FQNEAQ (reference sequence). The length of the CDR3 is 12 residues. Trimming left V 3 bases short and J 9 bases short, with 9 bases between. In DNA form, the CDR3 reads TGTGCCAGCAGCTTTCAGGGCGGCACCATATATTTT. As protein: CASSFQGGTIYF.

The rearrangement uses TRBV19 and TRBJ1-5, with 9 positions matching TRBD1. CDR3 length: 13 residues. Unmatched junction bases numbered 1, after V lost 4 bases and J lost 6 bases. In germline, CDR1 is LNHDA, CDR2 SQIVND (reference sequence). The CDR3 spells CASSRDRAQPQHF. CDR3 DNA: TGTGCCAGTAGTAGGGACAGGGCTCAGCCCCAGCATTTT.

The chain uses TRBV5-4 and TRBJ1-2; TRBD1 agrees at 9 bases. The V and J ends lost 4 bases and 4 bases, in that order; junction bases with no gene match: 8. The CDR3 is 15 amino acids. Germline assignment: CDR1 SGHNT and CDR2 YYREEE (reference sequence). DNA for the CDR3: TGTGCCAGCAGCACTGTGGACAGGGGCATCTATGGCTACACCTTC. It codes for CASSTVDRGIYGYTF.

V is TRBV28 and J is TRBJ2-1; perhaps TRBD2 as D (5 bases). This CDR3 has 16 residues. Trimming took off 2 bases at V and 2 bases at J, with 13 bases between the two ends. CDR1 and CDR2 from the germline V gene are MDHEN and SYDVKM. This CDR3 is CASSLRGLGAYNEQFF. For the CDR3, the DNA is TGTGCCAGCAGTTTACGAGGGTTGGGTGCCTACAATGAGCAGTTCTTC.

Only one count was recorded for this clone. V is TRBV5-1 and J is TRBJ1-1; 11 nucleotides line up with TRBD1. The ends lost 3 bases at V and 2 bases at J; junction bases unmatched: 9. Germline V gene data show CDR1 as SGHRS and CDR2 as YFSETQ. The CDR3 totals 17 residues. The CDR3 bases are TGCGCCAGCAGCTATGGACAGGGGGCGAGTCGAAACACTGAAGCTTTCTTT. Residues: CASSYGQGASRNTEAFF.

V gene TRBV7-2 combines with J gene TRBJ2-3; 8 bases map to TRBD1. V lost 3 bases to trimming and J lost 5 bases; unmatched junction nucleotides: 10. CDR1 and CDR2 (germline): SGHTA, FQGNSA. The CDR3 consists of 16 residues. As DNA, the CDR3 is TGTGCCAGCAGCTTGTCCGGGACAGGAAATGGAGATACGCAGTATTTT. It yields the protein CASSLSGTGNGDTQYF.

This clone was recorded only once. The chain has TRBV2 and TRBJ1-3; 8 bases align to TRBD1. V lost 5 bases to trimming and J lost 3 bases; unmatched junction nucleotides: 3. CDR1 SNHLY and CDR2 FYNNEI come from the germline V gene. CDR3 length equals 14 residues. The CDR3 bases are TGTGCCAGCAGTCCGACAGGGGATGGAAACACCATATATTTT. Its translation is CASSPTGDGNTIYF.

J is TRBJ1-5 and V is TRBV4-1; D uncertain. There are 16 residues in the CDR3. Germline CDR1 and CDR2: MGHRA and YSYEKL. V shed 0 bases and J shed 0 bases, with 9 bases lying between them. The CDR3 bases are TGCGCCAGCAGCCAAGATCAGGCAGGTAGCAATCAGCCCCAGCATTTT. Protein sequence: CASSQDQAGSNQPQHF.